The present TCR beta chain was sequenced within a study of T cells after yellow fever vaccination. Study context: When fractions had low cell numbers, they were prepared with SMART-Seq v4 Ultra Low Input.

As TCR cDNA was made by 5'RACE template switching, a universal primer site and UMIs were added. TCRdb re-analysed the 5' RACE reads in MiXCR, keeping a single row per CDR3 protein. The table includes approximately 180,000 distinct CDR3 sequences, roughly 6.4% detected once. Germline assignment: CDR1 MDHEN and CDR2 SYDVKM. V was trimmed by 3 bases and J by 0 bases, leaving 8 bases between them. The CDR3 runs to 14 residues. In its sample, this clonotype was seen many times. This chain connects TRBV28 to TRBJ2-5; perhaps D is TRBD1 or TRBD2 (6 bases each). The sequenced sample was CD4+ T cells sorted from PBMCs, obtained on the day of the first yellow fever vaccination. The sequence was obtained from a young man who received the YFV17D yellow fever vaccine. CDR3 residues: CASSFRGHQETQYF. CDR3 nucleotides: TGTGCCAGCAGTTTTCGGGGGCACCAAGAGACCCAGTACTTC.